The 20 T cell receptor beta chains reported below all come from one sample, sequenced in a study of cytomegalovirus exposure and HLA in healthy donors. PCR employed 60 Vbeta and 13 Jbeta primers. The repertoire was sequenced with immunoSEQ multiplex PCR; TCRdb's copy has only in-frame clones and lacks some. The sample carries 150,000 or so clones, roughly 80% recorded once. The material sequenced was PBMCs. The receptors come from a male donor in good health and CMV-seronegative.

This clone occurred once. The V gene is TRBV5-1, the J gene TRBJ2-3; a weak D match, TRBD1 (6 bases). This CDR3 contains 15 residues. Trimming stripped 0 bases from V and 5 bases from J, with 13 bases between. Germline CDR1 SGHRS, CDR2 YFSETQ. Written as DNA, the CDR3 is TGCGCCAGCAGCTTGGACCGTGGCAGGGGAGATACGCAGTATTTT. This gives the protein CASSLDRGRGDTQYF.

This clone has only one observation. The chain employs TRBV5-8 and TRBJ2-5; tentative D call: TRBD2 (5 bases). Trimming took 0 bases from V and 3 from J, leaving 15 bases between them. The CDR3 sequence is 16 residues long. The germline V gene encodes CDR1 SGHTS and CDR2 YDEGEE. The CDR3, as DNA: TGTGCCAGCAGCTTGGGGCGAGGGTCACCAAAAGAGACCCAGTACTTC. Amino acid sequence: CASSLGRGSPKETQYF.

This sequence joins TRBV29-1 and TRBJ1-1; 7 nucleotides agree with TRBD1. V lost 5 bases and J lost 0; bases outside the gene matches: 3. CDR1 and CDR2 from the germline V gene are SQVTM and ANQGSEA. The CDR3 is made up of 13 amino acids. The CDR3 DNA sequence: TGCAGCGTTATGGGACAGTTGAACACTGAAGCTTTCTTT. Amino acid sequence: CSVMGQLNTEAFF.

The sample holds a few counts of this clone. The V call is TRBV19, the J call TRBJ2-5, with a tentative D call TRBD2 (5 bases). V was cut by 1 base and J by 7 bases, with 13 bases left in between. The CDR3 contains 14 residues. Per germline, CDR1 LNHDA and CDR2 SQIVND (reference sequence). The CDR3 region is CASSIGGSGWTQYF. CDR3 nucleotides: TGTGCCAGTAGTATAGGCGGATCGGGGTGGACCCAGTACTTC.

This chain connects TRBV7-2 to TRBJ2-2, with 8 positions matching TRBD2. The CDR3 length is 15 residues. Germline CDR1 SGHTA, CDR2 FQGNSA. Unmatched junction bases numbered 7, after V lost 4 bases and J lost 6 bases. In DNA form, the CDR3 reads TGTGCCAGCAGCTCGCAAGCGGGAGCTCCCGGGGAGCTGTTTTTT. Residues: CASSSQAGAPGELFF. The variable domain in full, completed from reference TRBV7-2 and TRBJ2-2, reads GAGVSQSPSNKVTEKGKDVELRCDPISGHTALYWYRQSLGQGLEFLIYFQGNSAPDKSGLPSDRFSAERTGGSVSTLTIQRTQQEDSAVYLCASSSQAGAPGELFFGEGSRLTVL.

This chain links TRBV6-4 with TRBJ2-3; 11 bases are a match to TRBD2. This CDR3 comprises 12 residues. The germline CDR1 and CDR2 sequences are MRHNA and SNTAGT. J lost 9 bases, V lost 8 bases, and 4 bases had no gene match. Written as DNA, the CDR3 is TGTGCCAGCGGACCTAGCGGGGGGACGCAGTATTTT. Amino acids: CASGPSGGTQYF.

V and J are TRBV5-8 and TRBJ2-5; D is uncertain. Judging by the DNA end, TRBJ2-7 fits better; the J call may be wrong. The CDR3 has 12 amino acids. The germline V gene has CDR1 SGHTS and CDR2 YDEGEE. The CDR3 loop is CASSLGRVEQYF. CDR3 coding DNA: TGTGCCAGCAGCTTGGGTCGTGTCGAGCAGTACTTC.

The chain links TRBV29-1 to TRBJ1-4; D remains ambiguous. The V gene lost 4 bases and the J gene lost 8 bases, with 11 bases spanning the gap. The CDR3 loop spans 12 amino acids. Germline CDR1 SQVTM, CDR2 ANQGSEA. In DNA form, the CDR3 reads TGCAGCGTTGGGGAGGGTTACGAAAAACTGTTTTTT. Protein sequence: CSVGEGYEKLFF. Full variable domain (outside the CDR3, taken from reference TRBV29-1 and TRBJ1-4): SAVISQKPSRDICQRGTSLTIQCQVDSQVTMMFWYRQQPGQSLTLIATANQGSEATYESGFVIDKFPISRPNLTFSTLTVSNMSPEDSSIYLCSVGEGYEKLFFGSGTQLSVL.

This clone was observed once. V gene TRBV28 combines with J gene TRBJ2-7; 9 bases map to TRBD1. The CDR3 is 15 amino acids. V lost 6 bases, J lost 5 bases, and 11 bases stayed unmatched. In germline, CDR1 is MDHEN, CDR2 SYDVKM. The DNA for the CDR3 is TGTGCCAGCAGACCCGCTACAGGGGGCCGGCACGAGCAGTACTTC. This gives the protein CASRPATGGRHEQYF.

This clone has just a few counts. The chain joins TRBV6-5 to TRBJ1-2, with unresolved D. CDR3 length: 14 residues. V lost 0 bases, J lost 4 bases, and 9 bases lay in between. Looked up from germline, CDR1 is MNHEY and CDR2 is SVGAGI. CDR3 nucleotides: TGTGCCAGCAGTTACTCGAAGCTTCTCTATGGCTACACCTTC. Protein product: CASSYSKLLYGYTF.

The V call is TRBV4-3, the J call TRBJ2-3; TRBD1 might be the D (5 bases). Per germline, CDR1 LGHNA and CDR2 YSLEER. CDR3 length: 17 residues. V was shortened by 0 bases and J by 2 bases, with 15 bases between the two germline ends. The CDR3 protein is CASSQDVTGRPTDTQYF. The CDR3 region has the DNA TGCGCCAGCAGCCAAGACGTCACAGGTCGCCCCACAGATACGCAGTATTTT.

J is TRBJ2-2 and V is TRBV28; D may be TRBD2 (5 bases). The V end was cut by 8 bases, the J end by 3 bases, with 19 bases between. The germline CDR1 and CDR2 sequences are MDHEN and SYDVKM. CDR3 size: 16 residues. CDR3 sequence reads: CASQTKLRRDTGELFF. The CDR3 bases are TGTGCCAGCCAAACTAAACTCCGGCGGGACACCGGGGAGCTGTTTTTT. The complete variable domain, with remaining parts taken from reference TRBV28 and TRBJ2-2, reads DVKVTQSSRYLVKRTGEKVFLECVQDMDHENMFWYRQDPGLGLRLIYFSYDVKMKEKGDIPEGYSVSREKKERFSLILESASTNQTSMYLCASQTKLRRDTGELFFGEGSRLTVL.

Here the CDR3 DNA reads TGTGCCACCAGCAGCGAGGATAACACTGAAGCTTTCTTT. Protein product: CATSSEDNTEAFF. The V call is TRBV15, the J call TRBJ1-1; D not certain. CDR1 LNHNV and CDR2 YYDKDF come from the germline V gene (reference sequence). The CDR3 length is 13 residues. V was clipped by 3 bases and J by 2 bases, with 7 bases between them. Drawing the rest from reference TRBV15 and TRBJ1-1, the complete variable domain is DAMVIQNPRYQVTQFGKPVTLSCSQTLNHNVMYWYQQKSSQAPKLLFHYYDKDFNNEADTPDNFQSRRPNTSFCFLDIRSPGLGDTAMYLCATSSEDNTEAFFGQGTRLTVV.

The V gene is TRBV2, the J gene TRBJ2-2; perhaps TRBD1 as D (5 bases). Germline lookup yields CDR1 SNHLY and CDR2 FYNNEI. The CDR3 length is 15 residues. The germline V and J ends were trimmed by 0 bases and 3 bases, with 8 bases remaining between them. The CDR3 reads CASSEAQGYTGELFF. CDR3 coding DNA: TGTGCCAGCAGTGAAGCCCAGGGTTACACCGGGGAGCTGTTTTTT.

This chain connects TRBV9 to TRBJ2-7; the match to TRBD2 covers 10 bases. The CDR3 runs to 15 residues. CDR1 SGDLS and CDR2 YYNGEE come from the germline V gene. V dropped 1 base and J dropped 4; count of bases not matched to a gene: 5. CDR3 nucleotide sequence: TGTGCCAGCAGCGTACAAGCGGGGGGGAATTACGAGCAGTACTTC. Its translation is CASSVQAGGNYEQYF.

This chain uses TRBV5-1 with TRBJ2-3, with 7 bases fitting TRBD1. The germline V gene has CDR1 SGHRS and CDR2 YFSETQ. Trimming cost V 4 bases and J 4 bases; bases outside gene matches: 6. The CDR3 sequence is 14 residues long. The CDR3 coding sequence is TGCGCCAGCAGCCCCATGCAGGGGGCAGATACGCAGTATTTT. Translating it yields CASSPMQGADTQYF.

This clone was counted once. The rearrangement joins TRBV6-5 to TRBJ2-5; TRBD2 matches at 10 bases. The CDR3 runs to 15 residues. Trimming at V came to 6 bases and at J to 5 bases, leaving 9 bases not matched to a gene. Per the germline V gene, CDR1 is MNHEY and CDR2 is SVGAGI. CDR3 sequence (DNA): TGTGCCAGCAGCCCCCCGACTAGCGGGTACGAGACCCAGTACTTC. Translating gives CASSPPTSGYETQYF.

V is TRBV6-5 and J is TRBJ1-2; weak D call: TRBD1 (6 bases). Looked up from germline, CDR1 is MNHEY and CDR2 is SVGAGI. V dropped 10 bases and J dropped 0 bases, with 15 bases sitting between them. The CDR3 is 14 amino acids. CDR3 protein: CATLDRLANYGYTF. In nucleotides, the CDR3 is TGTGCCACACTTGACAGGCTAGCTAACTATGGCTACACCTTC.

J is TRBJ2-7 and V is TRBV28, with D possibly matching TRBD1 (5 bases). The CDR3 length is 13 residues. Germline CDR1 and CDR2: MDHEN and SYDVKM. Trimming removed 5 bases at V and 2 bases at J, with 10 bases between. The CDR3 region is CASSKQVAYEQYF. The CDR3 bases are TGTGCCAGCAGTAAACAGGTTGCCTACGAGCAGTACTTC.

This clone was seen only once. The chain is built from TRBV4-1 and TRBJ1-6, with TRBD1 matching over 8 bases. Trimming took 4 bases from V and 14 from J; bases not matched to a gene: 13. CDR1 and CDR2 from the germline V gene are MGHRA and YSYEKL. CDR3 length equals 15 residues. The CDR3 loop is CASSPGDRPLKALHF. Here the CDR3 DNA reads TGCGCCAGCAGCCCAGGGGACAGGCCCCTAAAGGCCCTCCACTTT.